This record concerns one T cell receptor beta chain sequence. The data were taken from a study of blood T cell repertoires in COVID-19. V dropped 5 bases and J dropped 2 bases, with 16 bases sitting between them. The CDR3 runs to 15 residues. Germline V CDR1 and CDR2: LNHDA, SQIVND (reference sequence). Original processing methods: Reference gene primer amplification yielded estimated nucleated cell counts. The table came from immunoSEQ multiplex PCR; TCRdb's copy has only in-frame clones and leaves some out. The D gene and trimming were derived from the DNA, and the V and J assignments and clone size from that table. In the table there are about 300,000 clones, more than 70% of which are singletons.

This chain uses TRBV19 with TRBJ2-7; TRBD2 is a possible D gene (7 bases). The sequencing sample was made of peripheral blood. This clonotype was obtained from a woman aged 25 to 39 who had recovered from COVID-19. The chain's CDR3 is CASSVGGGGAYEQYF. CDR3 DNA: TGTGCCAGTAGTGTCGGGGGAGGGGGGGCCTACGAGCAGTACTTC.